These T cell receptor beta chains were read from a single sample in a study of vaccination and CD4 T cells after COVID-19. A single record per CDR3 protein comes from TCRdb applying MiXCR to the PCR reads. Of some 16,000 distinct CDR3 sequences in the sample, 44% were seen once. These receptors' antigens are unknown. The material sequenced was CD4+ T cells from blood, cultured in vitro. The source of these receptors is a human donor who had recovered from COVID-19. Each CDR3 is given with its conserved first and last residue. The D gene is left open where the match is weak. For some rows the clone size is stated as once, few or many, or as a class when expanded; others skip it.

size: -; J: TRBJ1-3; V: TRBV28; D: -; DNA: TGTGCCAGCAGTTTGGGGGACCCTGGAAACACCATATATTTT; CDR3: CASSLGDPGNTIYF
size: few; J: TRBJ1-2; V: TRBV20-1; D: -; DNA: TGCAGTGCCGCACGACCCAGGCCTAACTATGGCTACACCTTC; CDR3: CSAARPRPNYGYTF
size: -; J: TRBJ2-7; V: TRBV10-3; D: TRBD1; DNA: TGTGCCAGCGGACAGGGAGAAACCTACGAGCAGTACTTC; CDR3: CASGQGETYEQYF
size: -; J: TRBJ2-7; V: TRBV6-1; D: TRBD1; DNA: TGTGCCAGCAGACTTTACAGGGGGCGATGGGAGCAGTACTTC; CDR3: CASRLYRGRWEQYF
size: few; J: TRBJ1-5; V: TRBV12-3/TRBV12-4; D: -; DNA: TGTGCCAGCAGTTTAGTGGGCTCTCAGCCCCAGCATTTT; CDR3: CASSLVGSQPQHF
size: few; J: TRBJ2-1; V: TRBV6-2/TRBV6-3; D: -; DNA: TGTGCCAGCAGCTCTCCACTTAGCGGAAGCTCCTACAATGAGCAGTTCTTC; CDR3: CASSSPLSGSSYNEQFF
size: -; J: TRBJ2-3; V: TRBV3-1; D: TRBD2; DNA: TGTGCCAGCAGCCAAGATAGGGGACTAGCGGGGGGGCAGTATTTT; CDR3: CASSQDRGLAGGQYF
size: -; J: TRBJ2-7; V: TRBV19; D: TRBD1; DNA: TGTGCCAGTAGTGCAATGACAGGGTCACCCTACGAGCAGTACTTC; CDR3: CASSAMTGSPYEQYF
size: few; J: TRBJ2-3; V: TRBV20-1; D: TRBD2; DNA: TGCAGTGCTCAGACTAGCGGGAGTAGGGATACGCAGTATTTT; CDR3: CSAQTSGSRDTQYF
size: -; J: TRBJ1-2; V: TRBV2; D: TRBD1; DNA: TGTGCCAGCAGTTTCCCCTTAGACAGGGGGGCTGATGGCTACACCTTC; CDR3: CASSFPLDRGADGYTF
size: few; J: TRBJ2-7; V: TRBV20-1; D: TRBD1; DNA: TGCAGTGCTAACCCGGACAGGCAGGGCTCCTACGAGCAGTACTTC; CDR3: CSANPDRQGSYEQYF
size: -; J: TRBJ2-5; V: TRBV6-1; D: TRBD2; DNA: TGTGCCAGCAACCGAGGGACTAGCGGGAGAAGCGAGACCCAGTACTTC; CDR3: CASNRGTSGRSETQYF
size: -; J: TRBJ2-1; V: TRBV6-4; D: -; DNA: TGTGCCAGCAGTGACGGGAGCTCCTACAATGAGCAGTTCTTC; CDR3: CASSDGSSYNEQFF
size: -; J: TRBJ1-1; V: TRBV5-3; D: -; DNA: TGTGCCAGCAGCCCAAACCCCGGGGGCGCAGAGAACATTGAAGCTTTCTTT; CDR3: CASSPNPGGAENIEAFF
size: few; J: TRBJ1-2; V: TRBV6-5; D: -; DNA: TGTGCCAGCAGTTACTCTACAGGGAGTAATAAATATGGCTACACCTTC; CDR3: CASSYSTGSNKYGYTF
size: -; J: TRBJ2-1; V: TRBV10-1; D: -; DNA: TGCGCCAGCAGTGAGTCTAACTGCGTACCGTACAATGAGCAGTTCTTC; CDR3: CASSESNCVPYNEQFF
size: -; J: TRBJ2-2; V: TRBV7-3; D: -; DNA: TGTGCCAGCAGCCGATATCCGGTGGGGGGGCCTAACACCGGGGAGCTGTTTTTT; CDR3: CASSRYPVGGPNTGELFF
size: -; J: TRBJ2-2; V: TRBV5-1; D: TRBD2; DNA: TGCGCCAGCAGCCAAAACTTGGCGGGAGTTGGCGGGGAGCTGTTTTTT; CDR3: CASSQNLAGVGGELFF
size: -; J: TRBJ1-6; V: TRBV2; D: -; DNA: TGTGCCAGCAGGAGCCCTGCAGTCCCTTCACCCCTCCACTTT; CDR3: CASRSPAVPSPLHF
size: few; J: TRBJ1-6; V: TRBV30; D: -; DNA: TGTGCCTGGAGTCGTATTTCACCCCTCCACTTT; CDR3: CAWSRISPLHF
size: -; J: TRBJ2-7; V: TRBV7-8; D: TRBD2; DNA: TGTGCCAGCAGCTTAGGACTAGCGGGAGTACTTCGCGAGCAGTACTTC; CDR3: CASSLGLAGVLREQYF
size: -; J: TRBJ2-7; V: TRBV20-1; D: TRBD2; DNA: TGCAGTGCTAGTGTCCTAGCGGGAGTCCACGAGCAGTACTTC; CDR3: CSASVLAGVHEQYF
size: -; J: TRBJ1-1; V: TRBV20-1; D: -; DNA: TGCAGTGCCGTCGACGGCCGAAAGGGGTACACTGAAGCTTTCTTT; CDR3: CSAVDGRKGYTEAFF
size: few; J: TRBJ2-7; V: TRBV19; D: TRBD2; DNA: TGTGCCAGTAGTGCTTATAGCGGGAGTGGCTACGAGCAGTACTTC; CDR3: CASSAYSGSGYEQYF
size: few; J: TRBJ2-1; V: TRBV7-3; D: TRBD2; DNA: TGTGCCAGCAGCCCAGTGGGGACTAGCGGGAGCAATGAGCAGTTCTTC; CDR3: CASSPVGTSGSNEQFF
size: -; J: TRBJ2-2; V: TRBV6-2/TRBV6-3; D: -; DNA: TGTGCCAGCAGCCCCTTTAACTTGATATACACCGGGGAGCTGTTTTTT; CDR3: CASSPFNLIYTGELFF
size: few; J: TRBJ2-7; V: TRBV2; D: TRBD1; DNA: TGTGCCAGCAGTCAGGACAGGTCCTACGAGCAGTACTTC; CDR3: CASSQDRSYEQYF
size: medium-sized; J: TRBJ1-1; V: TRBV20-1; D: -; DNA: TGCAGTGCTACACCAACAGGCGGCACTGAAGCTTTCTTT; CDR3: CSATPTGGTEAFF
size: -; J: TRBJ2-2; V: TRBV27; D: TRBD2; DNA: TGTGCCAGCAGGGCTAGCGGAGGCGTTCCCGGGGAGCTGTTTTTT; CDR3: CASRASGGVPGELFF
size: -; J: TRBJ1-2; V: TRBV5-5; D: -; DNA: TGTGCCAGCAGCCCTTTAGCTAACTATGGCTACACCTTC; CDR3: CASSPLANYGYTF
size: -; J: TRBJ1-5; V: TRBV20-1; D: -; DNA: TGCAGTGCTAGCCGAAGTCTCGGTGGGGGCCAGCCCCAGCATTTT; CDR3: CSASRSLGGGQPQHF
size: -; J: TRBJ2-1; V: TRBV20-1; D: TRBD1; DNA: TGCAGTGAGAGTACGGACAGGTCGCAGTTCTTC; CDR3: CSESTDRSQFF
size: -; J: TRBJ1-5; V: TRBV9; D: -; DNA: TGTGCCAGCAGCCCCTCCCCCGATCAGCCCCAGCATTTT; CDR3: CASSPSPDQPQHF
size: -; J: TRBJ1-1; V: TRBV10-1; D: -; DNA: TGCGCCAGCAGTGAAACAGGGTGGACTGAAGCTTTCTTT; CDR3: CASSETGWTEAFF
size: -; J: TRBJ1-5; V: TRBV28; D: -; DNA: TGTGCCAGCAGTTTTGGAGCTGCGGGGGTTTATCAGCCCCAGCATTTT; CDR3: CASSFGAAGVYQPQHF
size: -; J: TRBJ2-5; V: TRBV6-1; D: TRBD2; DNA: TGTGCCAGCGGCAGTGGGACTAGAGGAGAGACCCAGTACTTC; CDR3: CASGSGTRGETQYF
size: -; J: TRBJ1-1; V: TRBV5-1; D: -; DNA: TGCGCCAGCAGCCCCCTCATCGGTAGGGTAGACACTGAAGCTTTCTTT; CDR3: CASSPLIGRVDTEAFF
size: -; J: TRBJ1-4; V: TRBV10-3; D: -; DNA: TGTGCCGTCCGGGGGGATGAAAAACTGTTTTTT; CDR3: CAVRGDEKLFF
size: -; J: TRBJ2-1; V: TRBV6-5; D: TRBD1; DNA: TGTGCCAGCAGTTACTCCGGACAGGGGGCCTACAATGAGCAGTTCTTC; CDR3: CASSYSGQGAYNEQFF